The rows below give T cell receptor beta chains drawn from one sample of a study of sequential checkpoint blockade in melanoma. The assay was immunoSEQ multiplex PCR, and TCRdb's table has in-frame clones only and misses some. The data contain fewer than 30,000 clones, around three quarters of them singletons. The sample here was CD8+ T cells sorted from blood (inferred from file names), taken from a patient given nivolumab and ipilimumab in sequence. All receptors derive from a human donor with melanoma. Both conserved end residues are part of each CDR3. D genes are given only for firm matches. Clone sizes are given selectively: once, few, many, or a class where the clone is expanded.

v_call: TRBV28; clone_size: NA; d_call: NA; j_call: TRBJ2-3; cdr3_nt: TGTGCCAGCGGTCCCGCCGGAGACCATACGCAGTATTTT; cdr3_aa: CASGPAGDHTQYF
v_call: TRBV19; clone_size: NA; d_call: TRBD1; j_call: TRBJ1-6; cdr3_nt: TGTGCCAGTAGTCAGGCGTCCGGGACAGCTTTCAATTCACCCCTCCACTTT; cdr3_aa: CASSQASGTAFNSPLHF
v_call: TRBV19; clone_size: once; d_call: NA; j_call: TRBJ1-2; cdr3_nt: TGTGCCAGTAGTCAGTGGACAGAAGCTAACTATGGCTACACCTTC; cdr3_aa: CASSQWTEANYGYTF
v_call: TRBV6-5; clone_size: NA; d_call: NA; j_call: TRBJ2-2; cdr3_nt: TGTGCCAGCAGTCTAGGGAACACCGGGGAGCTGTTTTTT; cdr3_aa: CASSLGNTGELFF
v_call: TRBV28; clone_size: NA; d_call: NA; j_call: TRBJ2-7; cdr3_nt: TGTGCCAGCAGTTTTAGTTCATCAGGGTCTTTCTACGAGCAGTACTTC; cdr3_aa: CASSFSSSGSFYEQYF
v_call: TRBV2; clone_size: NA; d_call: TRBD1; j_call: TRBJ2-2; cdr3_nt: TGTGCCAGCAGGATTGACAGGGAGCGGAGCACCGGGGAGCTGTTTTTT; cdr3_aa: CASRIDRERSTGELFF
v_call: TRBV27; clone_size: NA; d_call: TRBD1; j_call: TRBJ2-7; cdr3_nt: TGTGCCAGCAGAACCGGTCCGGGACAGGGTTCCTACGAGCAGTACTTC; cdr3_aa: CASRTGPGQGSYEQYF
v_call: TRBV4-1; clone_size: NA; d_call: TRBD1; j_call: TRBJ2-7; cdr3_nt: TGCGCCAGCAGCCAACAGGGGGACTACGAGCAGTACTTC; cdr3_aa: CASSQQGDYEQYF
v_call: TRBV5-4; clone_size: large; d_call: TRBD1; j_call: TRBJ1-2; cdr3_nt: TGTGCCAGCAGTTCTCCGGGACAGGGGGCGAACTATGGCTACACCTTC; cdr3_aa: CASSSPGQGANYGYTF
v_call: TRBV30; clone_size: NA; d_call: NA; j_call: TRBJ2-2; cdr3_nt: TGTGCCTGGGATCCGGGACAAAGATCCGGGGAGCTGTTTTTT; cdr3_aa: CAWDPGQRSGELFF
v_call: TRBV15; clone_size: many; d_call: TRBD1; j_call: TRBJ2-2; cdr3_nt: TGTGCCACCAGCCCAGGGACAGGGGAGACCGGGGAGCTGTTTTTT; cdr3_aa: CATSPGTGETGELFF
v_call: TRBV7-3; clone_size: NA; d_call: NA; j_call: TRBJ2-5; cdr3_nt: TGTGCCAGCAGCCGAGAGCCATTCGAGACCCAGTACTTC; cdr3_aa: CASSREPFETQYF
v_call: TRBV19; clone_size: few; d_call: TRBD2; j_call: TRBJ2-7; cdr3_nt: TGTGCCAGTAGTATCGGGCCTAGCGGGGGCTACGAGCAGTACTTC; cdr3_aa: CASSIGPSGGYEQYF
v_call: TRBV5-4; clone_size: NA; d_call: TRBD1; j_call: TRBJ2-7; cdr3_nt: TGTGCCAGCACCTGGGCGGGACAGGGGCCAGGCGAGCAGTACTTC; cdr3_aa: CASTWAGQGPGEQYF
v_call: TRBV7-9; clone_size: NA; d_call: TRBD2; j_call: TRBJ2-1; cdr3_nt: TGTGCCAGCAACGAGCCGACTAGCGGCTCCTACAATGAGCAGTTCTTC; cdr3_aa: CASNEPTSGSYNEQFF
v_call: TRBV18; clone_size: NA; d_call: NA; j_call: TRBJ1-5; cdr3_nt: TGTGCCAGCTCACCTTATACAGGTAGCAATCAGCCCCAGCATTTT; cdr3_aa: CASSPYTGSNQPQHF
v_call: TRBV6-1; clone_size: once; d_call: NA; j_call: TRBJ1-2; cdr3_nt: TGTGCCAGCAGTGAATCCCCACGGAGCTCTAACTATGGCTACACCTTC; cdr3_aa: CASSESPRSSNYGYTF
v_call: TRBV4-1; clone_size: once; d_call: TRBD1; j_call: TRBJ2-7; cdr3_nt: TGCGCCAGCAGCCATGAAGACAGGGGCCACGAGCAGTACTTC; cdr3_aa: CASSHEDRGHEQYF
v_call: TRBV5-5; clone_size: NA; d_call: NA; j_call: TRBJ2-7; cdr3_nt: TGTGCCAGCAGCTCCTCTGGGTCGGGGTTAGAGCAGTACTTC; cdr3_aa: CASSSSGSGLEQYF
v_call: TRBV30; clone_size: NA; d_call: NA; j_call: TRBJ1-1; cdr3_nt: TGTGCCTGGAGACCCTCAAAATGGGGGGTGAACACTGAAGCTTTCTTT; cdr3_aa: CAWRPSKWGVNTEAFF
v_call: TRBV4-2; clone_size: NA; d_call: TRBD1; j_call: TRBJ1-2; cdr3_nt: TGTGCCAGCAGCCGACCCGGGACAGGGGATGGCTACACCTTC; cdr3_aa: CASSRPGTGDGYTF
v_call: TRBV4-1; clone_size: NA; d_call: NA; j_call: TRBJ1-1; cdr3_nt: TGCGCCAGCAGCCAAGGGCCCACTGAAGCTTTCTTT; cdr3_aa: CASSQGPTEAFF
v_call: TRBV27; clone_size: few; d_call: NA; j_call: TRBJ1-2; cdr3_nt: TGTGCCAGCAGTTTATCCGACCAGGGCCTATATGGCTACACCTTC; cdr3_aa: CASSLSDQGLYGYTF
v_call: TRBV28; clone_size: NA; d_call: NA; j_call: TRBJ1-1; cdr3_nt: TGTGCCAGCAGCGCTACAGGGTTTGCATCGAACACTGAAGCTTTCTTT; cdr3_aa: CASSATGFASNTEAFF
v_call: TRBV2; clone_size: NA; d_call: TRBD2; j_call: TRBJ2-3; cdr3_nt: TGTGCCAGACTAGCGGGGGACAGCACAGATACGCAGTATTTT; cdr3_aa: CARLAGDSTDTQYF
v_call: TRBV5-4; clone_size: NA; d_call: NA; j_call: TRBJ1-3; cdr3_nt: TGTGCCAGCAGCTGGGGGGTCTCTGGAAACACCATATATTTT; cdr3_aa: CASSWGVSGNTIYF
v_call: TRBV28; clone_size: once; d_call: TRBD2; j_call: TRBJ2-3; cdr3_nt: TGTGCCAGCAGTTTTAGCGGGGGGGCTGGCACAGATACGCAGTATTTT; cdr3_aa: CASSFSGGAGTDTQYF
v_call: TRBV14; clone_size: NA; d_call: NA; j_call: TRBJ2-1; cdr3_nt: TGTGCCAGCAGCCCTGGACTAGAGCAGTTCTTC; cdr3_aa: CASSPGLEQFF
v_call: TRBV13; clone_size: NA; d_call: NA; j_call: TRBJ2-3; cdr3_nt: TGTGCCAGCAGCTTCACTCTCCGCGGGCGTTGGGGCACAGATACGCAGTATTTT; cdr3_aa: CASSFTLRGRWGTDTQYF
v_call: TRBV11-2; clone_size: NA; d_call: NA; j_call: TRBJ2-7; cdr3_nt: TGTGCCAGCAGCTTAGTTGGGAGAAATTACGAGCAGTACTTC; cdr3_aa: CASSLVGRNYEQYF
v_call: TRBV5-4; clone_size: NA; d_call: TRBD1; j_call: TRBJ2-3; cdr3_nt: TGTGCCAGCAGCACAAGGACAGGCGGTGGGGATACGCAGTATTTT; cdr3_aa: CASSTRTGGGDTQYF
v_call: TRBV11-2; clone_size: few; d_call: TRBD2; j_call: TRBJ2-1; cdr3_nt: TGTGCCAGCAGCCAAGAGCCAGCGGGGGGTAATGAGCAGTTCTTC; cdr3_aa: CASSQEPAGGNEQFF
v_call: TRBV28; clone_size: NA; d_call: NA; j_call: TRBJ1-2; cdr3_nt: TGTGCCAGCAGTTTACCCTCAGGCGGGGGAAACTATGGCTACACCTTC; cdr3_aa: CASSLPSGGGNYGYTF
v_call: TRBV7-9; clone_size: NA; d_call: NA; j_call: TRBJ2-1; cdr3_nt: TGTGCCAGCAGCTTAGAGACAGGCCCTGGATACAATGAGCAGTTCTTC; cdr3_aa: CASSLETGPGYNEQFF
v_call: TRBV5-1; clone_size: once; d_call: TRBD1; j_call: TRBJ2-3; cdr3_nt: TGCGCCAGCAGGGACAGACAGGGACAGTATTTT; cdr3_aa: CASRDRQGQYF
v_call: TRBV6-1; clone_size: once; d_call: TRBD2; j_call: TRBJ2-4; cdr3_nt: TGTGCCAGCAGTGAAGCTCCCCCGGGAGGGCGGAACATTCAGTACTTC; cdr3_aa: CASSEAPPGGRNIQYF
v_call: TRBV27; clone_size: NA; d_call: TRBD1; j_call: TRBJ1-6; cdr3_nt: TGTGCCAGCAGCAGGGACAGGGGCTCACCCCTCCACTTT; cdr3_aa: CASSRDRGSPLHF
v_call: TRBV7-3; clone_size: once; d_call: TRBD1; j_call: TRBJ2-7; cdr3_nt: TGTGCCAGCAGCTCGGCCTCAGGGGGCCTGGACGAGCAGTACTTC; cdr3_aa: CASSSASGGLDEQYF
v_call: TRBV5-5; clone_size: NA; d_call: NA; j_call: TRBJ1-5; cdr3_nt: TGTGCCAGCAGCAACCCCGAGGGGGGGTCCCATCAGCCCCAGCATTTT; cdr3_aa: CASSNPEGGSHQPQHF
v_call: TRBV9; clone_size: NA; d_call: NA; j_call: TRBJ2-5; cdr3_nt: TGTGCCAGCAGCGCCTTAACAGGCGTCGGGGAGACCCAGTACTTC; cdr3_aa: CASSALTGVGETQYF
v_call: TRBV5-1; clone_size: NA; d_call: TRBD1; j_call: TRBJ1-6; cdr3_nt: TGCGCCAGCAGCTTGACCAGGGGGTCACCCCTCCACTTT; cdr3_aa: CASSLTRGSPLHF
v_call: TRBV27; clone_size: NA; d_call: NA; j_call: TRBJ2-7; cdr3_nt: TGTGCCAGCAGTTTCACAGGGTACCACGAGCAGTACTTC; cdr3_aa: CASSFTGYHEQYF
v_call: TRBV9; clone_size: NA; d_call: NA; j_call: TRBJ2-5; cdr3_nt: TGTGCCAGCAGCGTTTCGGGGGATTCTCAAGAGACCCAGTACTTC; cdr3_aa: CASSVSGDSQETQYF
v_call: TRBV4-1; clone_size: NA; d_call: NA; j_call: TRBJ2-1; cdr3_nt: TGCGCCAGCAGCCCGAAGGACAGAAATGAGCAGTTCTTC; cdr3_aa: CASSPKDRNEQFF
v_call: TRBV7-9; clone_size: NA; d_call: NA; j_call: TRBJ2-1; cdr3_nt: TGTGCCAGCAGCCCCCCTAGCTCCTACAATGAGCAGTTCTTC; cdr3_aa: CASSPPSSYNEQFF
v_call: TRBV27; clone_size: NA; d_call: NA; j_call: TRBJ2-2; cdr3_nt: TGTGCCAGCAGTTTAGTGGACAGCCCGAACACCGGGGAGCTGTTTTTT; cdr3_aa: CASSLVDSPNTGELFF
v_call: TRBV9; clone_size: NA; d_call: TRBD1; j_call: TRBJ1-2; cdr3_nt: TGTGCCAGCAGCGTAGGATCACACAGGGGGAACTATGGCTACACCTTC; cdr3_aa: CASSVGSHRGNYGYTF
v_call: TRBV9; clone_size: NA; d_call: TRBD1; j_call: TRBJ1-4; cdr3_nt: TGTGCCAGCAGCGTAGACGGAGGTGGGACAGCTAATGAAAAACTGTTTTTT; cdr3_aa: CASSVDGGGTANEKLFF
v_call: TRBV21-1; clone_size: NA; d_call: NA; j_call: TRBJ2-7; cdr3_nt: TGTGCCAGCAGCAAAGCTATCGACCGGGGATTTACGTACGAGCAGTACTTC; cdr3_aa: CASSKAIDRGFTYEQYF
v_call: TRBV29-1; clone_size: NA; d_call: TRBD1; j_call: TRBJ2-1; cdr3_nt: TGCAGCGTTGAAGATGGGACAGGGAGGAACTCCTACAATGAGCAGTTCTTC; cdr3_aa: CSVEDGTGRNSYNEQFF
v_call: TRBV19; clone_size: NA; d_call: TRBD1; j_call: TRBJ2-1; cdr3_nt: TGTGCCAGTAGTACCTTGACAGGGAATGAGCAGTTCTTC; cdr3_aa: CASSTLTGNEQFF
v_call: TRBV9; clone_size: few; d_call: TRBD2; j_call: TRBJ2-7; cdr3_nt: TGTGCCAGCAGCCCCGACGGGGGGGCCGACGAGCAGTACTTC; cdr3_aa: CASSPDGGADEQYF
v_call: TRBV7-6; clone_size: once; d_call: NA; j_call: TRBJ2-1; cdr3_nt: TGTGCCAGCAGCTTAGCGGAGCAAAATGAGCAGTTCTTC; cdr3_aa: CASSLAEQNEQFF